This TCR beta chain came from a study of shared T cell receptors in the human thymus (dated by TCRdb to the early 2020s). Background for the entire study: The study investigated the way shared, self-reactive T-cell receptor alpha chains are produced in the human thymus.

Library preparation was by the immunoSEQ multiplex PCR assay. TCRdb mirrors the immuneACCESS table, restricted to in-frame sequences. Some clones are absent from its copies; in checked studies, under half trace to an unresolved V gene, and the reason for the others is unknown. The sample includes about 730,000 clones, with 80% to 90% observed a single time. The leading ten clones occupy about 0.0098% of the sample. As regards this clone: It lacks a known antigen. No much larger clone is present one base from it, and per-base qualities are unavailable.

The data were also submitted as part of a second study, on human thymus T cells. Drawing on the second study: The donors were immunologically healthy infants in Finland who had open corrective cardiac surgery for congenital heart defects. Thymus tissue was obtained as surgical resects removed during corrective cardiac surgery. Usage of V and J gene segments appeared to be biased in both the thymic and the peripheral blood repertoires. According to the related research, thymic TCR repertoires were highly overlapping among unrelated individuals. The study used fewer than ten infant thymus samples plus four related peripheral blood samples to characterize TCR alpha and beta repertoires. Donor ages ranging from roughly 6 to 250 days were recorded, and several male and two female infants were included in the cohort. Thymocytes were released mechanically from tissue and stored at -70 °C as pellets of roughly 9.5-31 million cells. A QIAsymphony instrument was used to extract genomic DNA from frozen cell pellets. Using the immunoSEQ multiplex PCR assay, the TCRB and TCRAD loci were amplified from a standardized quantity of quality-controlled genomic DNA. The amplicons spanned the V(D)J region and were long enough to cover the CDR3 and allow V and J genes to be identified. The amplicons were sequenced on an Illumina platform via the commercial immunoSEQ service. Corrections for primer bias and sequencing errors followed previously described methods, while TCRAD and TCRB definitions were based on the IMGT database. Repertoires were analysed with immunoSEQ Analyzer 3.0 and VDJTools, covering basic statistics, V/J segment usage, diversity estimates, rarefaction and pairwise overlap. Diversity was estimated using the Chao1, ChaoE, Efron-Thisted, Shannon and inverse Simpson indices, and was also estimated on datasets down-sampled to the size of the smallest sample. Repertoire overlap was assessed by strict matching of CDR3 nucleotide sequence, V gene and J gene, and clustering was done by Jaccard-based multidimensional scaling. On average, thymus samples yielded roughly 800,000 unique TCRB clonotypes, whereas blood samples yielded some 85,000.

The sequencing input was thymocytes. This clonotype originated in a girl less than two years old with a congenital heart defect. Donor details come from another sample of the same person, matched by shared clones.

The CDR3 sequence is CASSLGYLGQENTEAFF. The DNA sequence is given as TGTGCCAGCAGCTTAGGATATCTGGGACAGGAGAACACTGAAGCTTTCTTT. The chain uses TRBV11-2 and TRBJ1-1, with 8 middle bases fitting TRBD1. Compared with germline, V lacks 1 base and J lacks 1 base; bases without a gene match: 8. The CDR3 sequence holds 17 residues, the cysteine and phenylalanine included. Only CDR3 DNA is held: 51 bases, read in frame from base 1. The germline V gene gives CDR1 as SGHAT and CDR2 as FQNNGV.